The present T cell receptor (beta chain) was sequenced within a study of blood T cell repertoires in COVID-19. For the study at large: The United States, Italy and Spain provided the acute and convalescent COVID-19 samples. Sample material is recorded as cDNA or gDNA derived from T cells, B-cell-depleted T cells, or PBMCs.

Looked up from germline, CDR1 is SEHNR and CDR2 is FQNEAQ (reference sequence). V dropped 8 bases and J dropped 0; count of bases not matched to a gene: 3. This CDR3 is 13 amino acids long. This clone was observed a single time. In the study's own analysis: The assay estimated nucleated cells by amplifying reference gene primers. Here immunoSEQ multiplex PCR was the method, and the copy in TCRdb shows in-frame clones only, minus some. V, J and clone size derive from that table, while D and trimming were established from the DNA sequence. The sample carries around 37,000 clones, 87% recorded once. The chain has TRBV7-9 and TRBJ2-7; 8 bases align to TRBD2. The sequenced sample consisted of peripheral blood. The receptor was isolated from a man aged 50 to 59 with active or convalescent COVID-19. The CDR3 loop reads CASQREPSYEQYF. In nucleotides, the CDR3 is TGTGCCAGCCAGCGGGAGCCCTCCTACGAGCAGTACTTC.